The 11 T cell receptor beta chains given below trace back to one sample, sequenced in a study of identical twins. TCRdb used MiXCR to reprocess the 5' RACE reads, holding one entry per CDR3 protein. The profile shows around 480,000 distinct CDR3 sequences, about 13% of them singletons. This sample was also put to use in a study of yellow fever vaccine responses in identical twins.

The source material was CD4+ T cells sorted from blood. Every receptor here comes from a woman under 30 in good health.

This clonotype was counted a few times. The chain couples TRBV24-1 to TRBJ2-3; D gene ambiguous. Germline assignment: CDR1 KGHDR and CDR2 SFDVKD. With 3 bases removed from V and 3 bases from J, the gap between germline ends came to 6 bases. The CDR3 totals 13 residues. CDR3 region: CATSDPSTDTQYF. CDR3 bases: TGTGCCACCAGTGATCCGTCAACAGATACGCAGTATTTT.

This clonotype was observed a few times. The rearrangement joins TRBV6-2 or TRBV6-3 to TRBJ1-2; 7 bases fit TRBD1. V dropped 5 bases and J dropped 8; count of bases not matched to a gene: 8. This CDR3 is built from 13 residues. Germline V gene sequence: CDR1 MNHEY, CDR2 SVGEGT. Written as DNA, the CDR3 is TGTGCCAGCAGTGACAGGGACGCTCGGGGCTACACCTTC. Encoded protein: CASSDRDARGYTF.

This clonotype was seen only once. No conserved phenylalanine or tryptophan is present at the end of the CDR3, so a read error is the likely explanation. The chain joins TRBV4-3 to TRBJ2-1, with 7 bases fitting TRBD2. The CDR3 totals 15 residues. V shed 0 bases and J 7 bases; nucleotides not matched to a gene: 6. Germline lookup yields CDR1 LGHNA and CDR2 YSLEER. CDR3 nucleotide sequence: TGCGCCAGCAGCCAAGAACGGGCGCGGGAGAATGAGCAGTTCCTC. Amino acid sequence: CASSQERARENEQFL.

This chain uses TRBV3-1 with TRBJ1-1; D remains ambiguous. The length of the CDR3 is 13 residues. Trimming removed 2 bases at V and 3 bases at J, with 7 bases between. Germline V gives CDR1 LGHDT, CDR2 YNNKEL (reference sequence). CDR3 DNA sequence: TGTGCCAGCAGCCAACCCCCCGACACTGAAGCTTTCTTT. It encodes CASSQPPDTEAFF.

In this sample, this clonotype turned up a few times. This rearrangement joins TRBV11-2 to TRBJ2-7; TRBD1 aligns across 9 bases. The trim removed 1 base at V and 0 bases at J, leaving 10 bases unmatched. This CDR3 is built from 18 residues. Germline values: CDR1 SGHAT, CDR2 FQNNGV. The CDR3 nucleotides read TGTGCCAGCAGCTTAGTACCGGGAGGACAGGGGATCTCCTACGAGCAGTACTTC. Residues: CASSLVPGGQGISYEQYF.

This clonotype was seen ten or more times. The CDR3 spells CASRWTGNYEQYF. CDR3 bases: TGTGCCAGCAGATGGACAGGAAACTACGAGCAGTACTTC. The J gene is TRBJ2-7, the V gene TRBV6-1; 7 bases map to TRBD1. The germline V gene has CDR1 MNHNS and CDR2 SASEGT. CDR3 length: 13 amino acids. After removal of 6 bases from V and 3 bases from J, the junction contained 5 bases not matched to a gene.

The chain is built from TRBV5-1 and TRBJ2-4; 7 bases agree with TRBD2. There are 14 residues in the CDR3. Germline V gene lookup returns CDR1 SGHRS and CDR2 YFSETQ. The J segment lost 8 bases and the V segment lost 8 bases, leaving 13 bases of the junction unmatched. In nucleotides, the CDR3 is TGCGCCAGTACTTCTAGCGGCTGGGGGGACATTCAGTACTTC. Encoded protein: CASTSSGWGDIQYF.

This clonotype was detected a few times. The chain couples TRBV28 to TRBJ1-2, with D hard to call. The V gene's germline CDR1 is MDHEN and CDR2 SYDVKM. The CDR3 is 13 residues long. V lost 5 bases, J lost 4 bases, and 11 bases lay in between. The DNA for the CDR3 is TGTGCCAGCAGTATCCCGTCCGGCTATGGCTACACCTTC. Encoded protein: CASSIPSGYGYTF.

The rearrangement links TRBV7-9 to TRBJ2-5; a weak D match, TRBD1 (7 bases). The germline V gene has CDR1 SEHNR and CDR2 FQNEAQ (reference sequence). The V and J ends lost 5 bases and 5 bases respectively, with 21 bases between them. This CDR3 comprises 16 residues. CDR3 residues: CASSPRQGLGGETQYF. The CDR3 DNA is TGTGCCAGCAGCCCACGACAGGGTCTAGGAGGGGAGACCCAGTACTTC.

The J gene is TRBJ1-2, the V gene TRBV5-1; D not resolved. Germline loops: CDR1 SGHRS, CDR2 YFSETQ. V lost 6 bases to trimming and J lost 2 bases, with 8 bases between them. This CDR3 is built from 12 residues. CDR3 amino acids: CASIGENYGYTF. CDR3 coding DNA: TGCGCCAGCATCGGGGAAAACTATGGCTACACCTTC.

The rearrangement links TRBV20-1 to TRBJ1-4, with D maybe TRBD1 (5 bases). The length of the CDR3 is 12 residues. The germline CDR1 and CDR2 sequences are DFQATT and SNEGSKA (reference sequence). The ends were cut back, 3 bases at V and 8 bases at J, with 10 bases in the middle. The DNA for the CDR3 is TGCAGTGCTAGGGCAGGGTTGGAAAAACTGTTTTTT. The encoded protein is CSARAGLEKLFF.